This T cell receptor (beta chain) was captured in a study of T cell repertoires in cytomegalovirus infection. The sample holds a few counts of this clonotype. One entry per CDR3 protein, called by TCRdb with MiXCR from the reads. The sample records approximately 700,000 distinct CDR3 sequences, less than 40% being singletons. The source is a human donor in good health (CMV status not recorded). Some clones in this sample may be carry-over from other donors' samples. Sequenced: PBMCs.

The CDR3 nucleotides are TGTGCCAGCAGCGCAACGGGACTAGCGGGAATGGGTGAGCAGTTCTTC. Protein sequence: CASSATGLAGMGEQFF. The chain joins TRBV7-9 to TRBJ2-1, with 13 bases fitting TRBD2. The junction had 10 bases not matched to a gene; V was cut back by 5 bases and J by 9 bases. CDR1 is SEHNR and CDR2 is FQNEAQ in the germline V gene (reference sequence). CDR3 length: 16 amino acids.